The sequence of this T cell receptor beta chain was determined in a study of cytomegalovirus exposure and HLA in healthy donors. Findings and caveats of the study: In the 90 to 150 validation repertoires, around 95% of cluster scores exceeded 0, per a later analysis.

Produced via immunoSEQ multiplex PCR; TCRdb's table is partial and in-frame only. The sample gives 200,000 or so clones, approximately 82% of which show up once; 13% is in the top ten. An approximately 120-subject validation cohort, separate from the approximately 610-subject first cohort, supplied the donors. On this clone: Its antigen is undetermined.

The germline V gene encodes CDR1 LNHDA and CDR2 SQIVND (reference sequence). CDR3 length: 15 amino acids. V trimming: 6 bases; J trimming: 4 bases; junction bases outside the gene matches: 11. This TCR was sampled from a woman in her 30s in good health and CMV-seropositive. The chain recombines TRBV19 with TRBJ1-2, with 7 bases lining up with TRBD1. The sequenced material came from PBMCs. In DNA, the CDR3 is TGTGCCAGTAGCCGAGACAGGGATCCCTTCTATGGCTACACCTTC. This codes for CASSRDRDPFYGYTF.